These 30 T cell receptor beta chains came from one sample sequenced in a study of CD8+CD57+ T cells in acquired aplastic anemia. It was genomic DNA that served as the template for profiling TCR beta VDJ and CDR3. In TCRdb, the reads were re-called with MiXCR into one record per CDR3 protein. The sample consists of about 98,000 distinct CDR3 sequences, approximately 73% of them appearing once. Patients picked for sequencing had shown CD8+CD57+ cell expansion detected by flow cytometry. The sample comprised sorted CD4+, CD8+, or CD8+CD57+ T cells (not recorded which) from PBMCs. The receptors originated from a human donor with aplastic anemia.

The genes are TRBV7-2 and TRBJ2-5; D possibly matches TRBD1 or TRBD2 (5 bases each). Trimming stripped 4 bases from V and 2 bases from J, with 8 bases between. Germline CDR1 reads SGHTA; CDR2 reads FQGNSA. This CDR3 is built from 13 residues. CDR3 region: CASSWDQQETQYF. DNA for the CDR3: TGTGCCAGCAGCTGGGACCAGCAAGAGACCCAGTACTTC.

The chain uses TRBV27 and TRBJ1-5; D not certain. Trimming took off 6 bases at V and 5 bases at J, with 14 bases between the two ends. The CDR3 has 14 amino acids. Looked up from germline, CDR1 is MNHEY and CDR2 is SMNVEV (reference sequence). As DNA, the CDR3 is TGTGCCAGCAGAAAAAGCAATGGCGATCAGCCCCAGCATTTT. Amino acids: CASRKSNGDQPQHF.

This chain connects TRBV2 to TRBJ2-7; D may be TRBD1 (5 bases). CDR1 and CDR2 from the germline V gene are SNHLY and FYNNEI. The CDR3 length is 15 residues. The V gene lost 7 bases and the J gene lost 6 bases, with 22 bases spanning the gap. The CDR3 protein is CASKETGLSFVEQYF. CDR3 nucleotide sequence: TGTGCCAGCAAGGAAACAGGCTTGTCCTTTGTCGAGCAGTACTTC.

Details on this clonotype: One end of the junction fails to match germline, which may point to a read error. The genes are TRBV2 and TRBJ2-2, with 10 bases matching TRBD2. Germline V gene lookup returns CDR1 SNHLY and CDR2 FYNNEI. The length of the CDR3 is 15 residues. The CDR3 region has the DNA TGTGCCAGCAGTGCTAGCGGGAGAGGCACCGGGGAGCTGTTCTTT. Translation gives CASSASGRGTGELFF.

V usage is TRBV24-1 and J usage is TRBJ2-3; unclear D gene. Deletions cut 6 bases from V and 5 bases from J, with 5 bases between. Germline V CDR1 and CDR2: KGHDR, SFDVKD. The CDR3 has 11 residues. The CDR3: CATSSIDTQYF. CDR3 nucleotides: TGTGCCACCAGTTCGATAGATACGCAGTATTTT.

This clonotype was detected a few times. The rearrangement links TRBV7-8 to TRBJ1-2; D remains ambiguous. Germline values: CDR1 SGHVS, CDR2 FQNEAQ. The CDR3 is 14 residues long. V shed 1 base and J shed 3 bases, with 9 bases lying between them. The CDR3 coding sequence is TGTGCCAGCAGCTTAGGACCAGAGCACTATGGCTACACCTTC. Translating it yields CASSLGPEHYGYTF.

Points on this clonotype: A read error may be the cause here, since a much bigger clone is one base away. The chain combines TRBV2 with TRBJ2-1; no definite D call. Per germline, CDR1 SNHLY and CDR2 FYNNEI. The CDR3 sequence is 14 residues long. The CDR3 DNA sequence: TGTGCCAGCAGCCGGCGGTCCCCCTACAATGAGCAGCTCTTC. Protein: CASSRRSPYNEQLF. Supplemented by reference TRBV2 and TRBJ2-1, the full variable domain reads EPEVTQTPSHQVTQMGQEVILRCVPISNHLYFYWYRQILGQKVEFLVSFYNNEISEKSEIFDDQFSVERPDGSNFTLKIRSTKLEDSAMYFCASSRRSPYNEQLFGPGTRLTVL.

This clonotype was recorded only once. The genes are TRBV24-1 and TRBJ2-1, with TRBD2 matching 7 bases. Germline-derived CDR1 and CDR2 are KGHDR and SFDVKD. V dropped 4 bases and J dropped 1; count of bases not matched to a gene: 3. The length of the CDR3 is 15 residues. The CDR3, as DNA: TGTGCCACCAGTGACGGACTAGGATCCTACAATGAGCAGTTCTTC. Protein product: CATSDGLGSYNEQFF.

J is TRBJ2-7 and V is TRBV20-1, with 9 bases matching TRBD2. Trimming at V came to 6 bases and at J to 1 base, leaving 16 bases not matched to a gene. This CDR3 comprises 17 residues. Germline CDR1 reads DFQATT; CDR2 reads SNEGSKA (reference sequence). This CDR3 is CSAQGGGGRAGSYEQYF. CDR3 DNA sequence: TGCAGTGCCCAAGGGGGTGGCGGGAGGGCCGGTTCCTACGAGCAGTACTTC.

The chain is built from TRBV10-3 and TRBJ2-3; 10 nucleotides agree with TRBD2. The trim removed 4 bases at V and 1 base at J, leaving 11 bases unmatched. CDR3 length: 18 amino acids. Looked up from germline, CDR1 is ENHRY and CDR2 is SYGVKD. The DNA of the CDR3 is TGTGCCATCAGTGTTTCTAGCGGGGGCAAGGTCGGCACAGATACGCAGTATTTT. This codes for CAISVSSGGKVGTDTQYF.

This clonotype was seen a few times. The V call is TRBV10-3, the J call TRBJ1-2; D is unclear. Germline V lookup: CDR1 ENHRY, CDR2 SYGVKD. This CDR3 is built from 16 residues. V was shortened by 6 bases and J by 1 base, with 18 bases between the two germline ends. CDR3: CAISRAAAEGNYGYTF. CDR3 nucleotide sequence: TGTGCCATCAGCCGAGCCGCGGCAGAGGGTAACTATGGCTACACCTTC.

The rearrangement joins TRBV7-3 to TRBJ2-7; either TRBD1 or TRBD2 may supply D (5 bases each). Germline loops: CDR1 SGHTA, CDR2 FQGTGA. V gave up 1 base and J gave up 9 bases, with 22 bases separating them. The CDR3 is 16 residues long. Here the CDR3 DNA reads TGTGCCAGCAGCTTAAAGGGTGGCGAGGTGTGGGACGTGCAGTACTTC. Translating gives CASSLKGGEVWDVQYF.

The chain couples TRBV2 to TRBJ1-1; 8 bases fit TRBD1. V was pared by 4 bases and J by 0 bases, with 1 base of the junction left unmatched. This CDR3 region has 14 residues. The germline V gene encodes CDR1 SNHLY and CDR2 FYNNEI. CDR3 loop: CASSGQGMNTEAFF. The CDR3 region has the DNA TGTGCCAGCAGTGGACAGGGGATGAACACTGAAGCTTTCTTT.

The rearrangement links TRBV12-5 to TRBJ2-1; D gene uncertain. V gave up 2 bases and J gave up 4 bases, with 12 bases separating them. Germline values: CDR1 LGHNT, CDR2 FRNRAP. CDR3 length equals 15 residues. The chain's CDR3 is CASGLSDLGYNEQFF. CDR3 nucleotides: TGTGCTAGTGGTTTGTCAGACCTTGGATACAATGAGCAGTTCTTC.

The chain has TRBV19 and TRBJ1-3, with D tentatively TRBD1 (6 bases). Germline CDR1 and CDR2: LNHDA and SQIVND (reference sequence). The CDR3 runs to 16 residues. V lost 3 bases and J 0 bases, leaving 12 bases between the germline ends. The CDR3: CASSIMGASSGNTIYF. DNA of the CDR3: TGTGCCAGTAGTATTATGGGGGCCTCCTCTGGAAACACCATATATTTT. The complete variable domain, with remaining parts taken from reference TRBV19 and TRBJ1-3, reads DGGITQSPKYLFRKEGQNVTLSCEQNLNHDAMYWYRQDPGQGLRLIYYSQIVNDFQKGDIAEGYSVSREKKESFPLTVTSAQKNPTAFYLCASSIMGASSGNTIYFGEGSWLTVV.

The rearrangement links TRBV7-9 to TRBJ1-6; D is unclear. Trimming stripped 4 bases from V and 10 bases from J, with 11 bases between. CDR1 SEHNR and CDR2 FQNEAQ come from the germline V gene (reference sequence). The CDR3 loop spans 13 amino acids. The CDR3 sequence is CASSSSRRSPLHF. The CDR3 coding sequence is TGTGCCAGCAGCTCCTCACGGCGGTCACCCCTCCACTTT.

The V and J genes are TRBV2 and TRBJ2-3; D gene ambiguous. The CDR3 loop spans 10 amino acids. Germline-derived CDR1 and CDR2 are SNHLY and FYNNEI. V was cut by 10 bases and J by 2 bases, with 4 bases left in between. CDR3 bases: TGTGCCATCCACACAGATACGCAGTATTTT. This codes for CAIHTDTQYF. The full variable domain, completed using reference TRBV2 and TRBJ2-3, is EPEVTQTPSHQVTQMGQEVILRCVPISNHLYFYWYRQILGQKVEFLVSFYNNEISEKSEIFDDQFSVERPDGSNFTLKIRSTKLEDSAMYFCAIHTDTQYFGPGTRLTVL.

V usage is TRBV10-3 and J usage is TRBJ1-6; the D gene is possibly TRBD1 (6 bases). Trimming removed 6 bases from V and 8 bases from J, with 11 bases in between. The CDR3 has 13 residues. Germline CDR1 ENHRY, CDR2 SYGVKD. CDR3 protein: CAISGGQDSPLHF. CDR3 DNA sequence: TGTGCCATCAGCGGGGGGCAGGATTCACCCCTCCACTTT.

The CDR3 sequence is CASSLGQAAFF. Here the CDR3 DNA reads TGTGCCAGCAGCTTAGGCCAGGCGGCTTTCTTT. The chain uses TRBV7-8 and TRBJ1-1; D not resolved. Germline lookup yields CDR1 SGHVS and CDR2 FQNEAQ. The CDR3 runs to 11 residues. The ends were cut back, 1 base at V and 11 bases at J, with 8 bases in the middle.

The J gene is TRBJ2-5, the V gene TRBV10-1; D may match TRBD1 or TRBD2 (5 bases each). The CDR3 consists of 17 residues. V was pared by 4 bases and J by 5 bases, with 23 bases between. Germline V gene lookup returns CDR1 WNHNN and CDR2 SYGVQD (reference sequence). This CDR3 is CASSGPGLPGAWETQYF. The DNA for the CDR3 is TGCGCCAGCAGTGGTCCCGGACTTCCCGGGGCTTGGGAGACCCAGTACTTC.

The chain combines TRBV7-9 with TRBJ2-3; D is unclear. V lost 6 bases to trimming and J lost 3 bases, with 1 base between them. CDR1 SEHNR and CDR2 FQNEAQ come from the germline V gene (reference sequence). The CDR3 has 10 residues. CDR3 DNA sequence: TGTGCCAGCAGGACAGATACGCAGTATTTT. It is translated as CASRTDTQYF.

Comments on this clonotype: This may be a read error: a much more frequent sequence differs by one nucleotide. The V call is TRBV27, the J call TRBJ2-7; tentative D call: TRBD2 (7 bases). Germline V gene lookup returns CDR1 MNHEY and CDR2 SMNVEV (reference sequence). V lost 6 bases to trimming and J lost 3 bases, with 18 bases between them. The CDR3 is made up of 15 amino acids. CDR3 sequence: CASRGGAGSSYEQYF. The CDR3 DNA reads as TGTGCCAGCAGAGGGGGAGCGGGATCGAGCTACGAGCAGTACTTC.

The chain joins TRBV6-2 or TRBV6-3 to TRBJ2-3, with TRBD2 identical over 11 bases. Germline lookup yields CDR1 MNHEY and CDR2 SVGEGT. CDR3 length: 19 amino acids. Unmatched junction bases numbered 10, after V lost 0 bases and J lost 2 bases. The CDR3: CASSYSVVSGRALTDTQYF. The CDR3 DNA follows: TGTGCCAGCAGTTACTCTGTGGTTAGCGGGAGGGCCCTCACAGATACGCAGTATTTT.

In its sample, this clonotype was seen a few times. This chain joins TRBV2 and TRBJ1-3; 10 bases match TRBD1. The CDR3 runs 13 residues. J lost 9 bases, V lost 4 bases, and 3 bases had no gene match. The germline V gene has CDR1 SNHLY and CDR2 FYNNEI. CDR3 sequence (DNA): TGTGCCAGCAGTGCGGGACAGGGGCGCACCATATATTTT. Translation: CASSAGQGRTIYF.

The V and J genes are TRBV5-5 and TRBJ1-1; possible D gene TRBD1, 6 bases. This CDR3 contains 15 residues. V was pared by 6 bases and J by 0 bases, with 15 bases between. From germline, CDR1 is SGHKS and CDR2 YYEKEE (reference sequence). This CDR3 reads CASKRAGQVNTEAFF. CDR3 nucleotides: TGTGCCAGCAAACGGGCGGGACAAGTGAACACTGAAGCTTTCTTT.

The V and J genes are TRBV28 and TRBJ1-2; 8 bases are shared with TRBD1. CDR3 length: 14 amino acids. Trimming at V came to 8 bases and at J to 8 bases, leaving 13 bases not matched to a gene. Germline loops: CDR1 MDHEN, CDR2 SYDVKM. The CDR3, as DNA: TGTGCCAGCGGCCTTTTGGACAGGGCCTCGGGCTACACCTTC. Encoded protein: CASGLLDRASGYTF.

This clonotype was observed once. The chain combines TRBV25-1 with TRBJ2-1; 10 bases align to TRBD2. The CDR3 runs to 15 residues. The ends lost 4 bases at V and 7 bases at J; junction bases unmatched: 7. Germline V gene sequence: CDR1 MGHDK, CDR2 SYGVNS. DNA of the CDR3: TGTGCCAGCAGTGGTGCTAGCGGGGGAATTAATGAGCAGTTCTTC. Translating gives CASSGASGGINEQFF.

The chain has TRBV24-1 and TRBJ2-1, with D possibly TRBD2 on 6 matching bases. V gave up 4 bases and J gave up 12 bases, with 12 bases separating them. Per the germline V gene, CDR1 is KGHDR and CDR2 is SFDVKD. CDR3 length equals 12 residues. For the CDR3, the DNA is TGTGCCACCAGTGACCCCTGGGGGGTGCAGTTCTTC. Its protein product is CATSDPWGVQFF.

The chain has TRBV10-3 and TRBJ1-1, with D perhaps TRBD1 (5 bases). Germline V gives CDR1 ENHRY, CDR2 SYGVKD. The CDR3 loop spans 13 amino acids. The germline V and J ends were trimmed by 7 bases and 1 base, with 10 bases remaining between them. CDR3 in amino acids: CAINGRENTEAFF. The CDR3 DNA reads TGTGCCATCAACGGCAGGGAGAACACTGAAGCTTTCTTT.

J is TRBJ2-5 and V is TRBV2; D tentatively fits TRBD1 or TRBD2 (5 bases each). The ends were cut back, 6 bases at V and 5 bases at J, with 16 bases in the middle. Germline V gives CDR1 SNHLY, CDR2 FYNNEI. The CDR3 length is 14 residues. The CDR3 sequence: CASSGPGRDETQYF. The DNA for the CDR3 is TGTGCCAGCAGCGGGCCGGGACGGGATGAGACCCAGTACTTC. The full variable domain, with the rest looked up from reference TRBV2 and TRBJ2-5, is EPEVTQTPSHQVTQMGQEVILRCVPISNHLYFYWYRQILGQKVEFLVSFYNNEISEKSEIFDDQFSVERPDGSNFTLKIRSTKLEDSAMYFCASSGPGRDETQYFGPGTRLLVL.